This is a list of T cell receptor beta chains from one sample in a study of cytomegalovirus exposure and HLA in healthy donors. This table comes from immunoSEQ multiplex PCR, and its TCRdb copy is limited to in-frame clones, with some not included. The table records about 150,000 clones, approximately 86% of them present only once. The sample taken for sequencing was PBMCs. The receptors originated from a young man in good health and CMV-seropositive. Each CDR3 is given with its conserved first and last residue. Each record gives: V gene, J gene, CDR3 length, CDR3 protein.

V gene: TRBV4-3; J gene: TRBJ2-1; CDR3 length: 15; CDR3 protein: CASSQNSGTINEQFF
V gene: TRBV28; J gene: TRBJ2-3; CDR3 length: 17; CDR3 protein: CASSVWSDRARTDTQYF
V gene: TRBV10-3; J gene: TRBJ2-7; CDR3 length: 15; CDR3 protein: CAISGGTGAVHEQYF
V gene: TRBV19; J gene: TRBJ1-5; CDR3 length: 15; CDR3 protein: CASNGVLGGNQPQHF
V gene: TRBV6-5; J gene: TRBJ1-1; CDR3 length: 13; CDR3 protein: CASSYSIGTQAFF
V gene: TRBV6-5; J gene: TRBJ2-2; CDR3 length: 16; CDR3 protein: CASSSPGIMNTGELFF
V gene: TRBV5-5; J gene: TRBJ2-7; CDR3 length: 14; CDR3 protein: CASSLTGQLSEQYF
V gene: TRBV7-9; J gene: TRBJ1-2; CDR3 length: 14; CDR3 protein: CASSLRDRQDGYTF
V gene: TRBV7-2; J gene: TRBJ2-7; CDR3 length: 15; CDR3 protein: CASSLSGGPAYEQYF
V gene: TRBV19; J gene: TRBJ1-2; CDR3 length: 14; CDR3 protein: CAVLRRGADYGYTF
V gene: TRBV6-5; J gene: TRBJ2-7; CDR3 length: 15; CDR3 protein: CASSYARGGQYEQYF
V gene: TRBV2; J gene: TRBJ2-7; CDR3 length: 14; CDR3 protein: CASQSQTSDYEQYF
V gene: TRBV18; J gene: TRBJ2-7; CDR3 length: 16; CDR3 protein: CASSPLAAGGSYEQYF
V gene: TRBV2; J gene: TRBJ1-1; CDR3 length: 13; CDR3 protein: CASRPTGNTEAFF
V gene: TRBV7-3; J gene: TRBJ2-1; CDR3 length: 16; CDR3 protein: CASSRRGTSGSNEQFF
V gene: TRBV20-1; J gene: TRBJ2-1; CDR3 length: 11; CDR3 protein: CSVWGGDEQFF
V gene: TRBV4-3; J gene: TRBJ1-1; CDR3 length: 16; CDR3 protein: CASSQDEGRVETEAFF
V gene: TRBV10-3; J gene: TRBJ2-1; CDR3 length: 13; CDR3 protein: CAISLAGGDEQFF